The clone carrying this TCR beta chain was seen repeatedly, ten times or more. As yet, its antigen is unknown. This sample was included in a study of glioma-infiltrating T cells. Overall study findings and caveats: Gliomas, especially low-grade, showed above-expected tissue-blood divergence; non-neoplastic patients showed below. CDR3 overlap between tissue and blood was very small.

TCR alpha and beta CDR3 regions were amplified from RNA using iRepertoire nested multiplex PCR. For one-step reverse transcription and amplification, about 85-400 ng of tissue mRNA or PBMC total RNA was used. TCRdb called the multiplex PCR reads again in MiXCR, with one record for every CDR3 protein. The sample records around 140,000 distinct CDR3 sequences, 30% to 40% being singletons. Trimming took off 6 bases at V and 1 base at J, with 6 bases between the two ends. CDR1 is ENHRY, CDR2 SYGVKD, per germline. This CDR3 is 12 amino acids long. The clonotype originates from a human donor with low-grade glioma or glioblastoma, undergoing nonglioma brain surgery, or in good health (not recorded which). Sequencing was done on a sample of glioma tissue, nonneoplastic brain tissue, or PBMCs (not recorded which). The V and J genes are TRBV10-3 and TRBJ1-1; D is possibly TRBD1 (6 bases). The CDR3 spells CAIRTGNTEAFF. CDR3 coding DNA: TGTGCCATCAGGACAGGGAACACTGAAGCTTTCTTT.